This TCR beta chain emerged from a study of cytomegalovirus exposure and HLA in healthy donors. Findings of the study overall: Reports state that TCR beta sequences accurately predicted most subjects' HLA-A and HLA-B alleles.

CDR3 length: 15 amino acids. Trimming removed 4 bases from V and 4 bases from J, with 16 bases in between. Germline V CDR1 and CDR2: LGHNA, YSLEER. The study ran its PCR with 60 Vbeta and 13 Jbeta primers. Libraries were prepared by immunoSEQ multiplex PCR; TCRdb keeps only in-frame clonotypes and omits some of them. The table has about 200,000 clones, 65% to 85% seen once. In regard to this clone: Its antigen remains unknown.

This sequence originates from a boy aged 2 to 10 in good health and CMV-seronegative. Sample: PBMCs. The rearrangement uses TRBV4-3 and TRBJ1-2; D may be TRBD1 (6 bases). CDR3 in amino acids: CASSLGGAHGYGYTF. CDR3 DNA sequence: TGCGCCAGCAGCCTGGGGGGGGCGCACGGCTATGGCTACACCTTC.